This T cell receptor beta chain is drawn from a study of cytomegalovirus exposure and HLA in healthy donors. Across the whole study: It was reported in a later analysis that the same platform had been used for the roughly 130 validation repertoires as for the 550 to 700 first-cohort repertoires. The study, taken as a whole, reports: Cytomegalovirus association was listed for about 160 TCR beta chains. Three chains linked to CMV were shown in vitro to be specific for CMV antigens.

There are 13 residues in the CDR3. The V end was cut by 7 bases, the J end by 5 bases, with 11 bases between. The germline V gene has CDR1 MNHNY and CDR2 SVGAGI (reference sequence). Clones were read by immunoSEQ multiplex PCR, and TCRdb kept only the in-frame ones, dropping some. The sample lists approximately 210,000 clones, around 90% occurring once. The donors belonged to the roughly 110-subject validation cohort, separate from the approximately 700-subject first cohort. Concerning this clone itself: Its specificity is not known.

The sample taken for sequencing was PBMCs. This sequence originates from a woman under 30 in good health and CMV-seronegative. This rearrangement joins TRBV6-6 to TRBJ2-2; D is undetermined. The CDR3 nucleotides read TGTGCCAGCAAAAAAAAAGCAACCGGGGAGCTGTTTTTT. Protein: CASKKKATGELFF.